What follows is one T cell receptor beta chain and its context. No antigen is known for it. The sample originates from a study of cytomegalovirus exposure and HLA in healthy donors. Study-level results: In vitro data verified three CMV-associated chains as specific for CMV antigens.

Libraries were prepared by immunoSEQ multiplex PCR; TCRdb keeps only in-frame clonotypes and omits some of them. The sample carries about 70,000 clones, roughly 94% recorded once. The CDR3 totals 16 residues. The ends lost 2 bases at V and 7 bases at J; junction bases unmatched: 10. Germline V gene lookup returns CDR1 SGDLS and CDR2 YYNGEE. The sample comprised PBMCs. This sequence originates from a man younger than 35 in good health and CMV-seropositive. This chain uses TRBV9 with TRBJ2-1; 9 bases agree with TRBD2. In nucleotides, the CDR3 is TGTGCCAGCAGCGTCCGAGCGGGAGGATTTTTGAATGAGCAGTTCTTC. As protein: CASSVRAGGFLNEQFF. Full variable domain (rest looked up from reference TRBV9 and TRBJ2-1): DSGVTQTPKHLITATGQRVTLRCSPRSGDLSVYWYQQSLDQGLQFLIQYYNGEERAKGNILERFSAQQFPDLHSELNLSSLELGDSALYFCASSVRAGGFLNEQFFGPGTRLTVL.